This T cell receptor beta chain is from a study of T-cell memory formation after mild COVID-19. Whole-study context: The study found TCR clusters largely donor specific.

Trimming shortened V by 3 bases and J by 5 bases, and 20 bases separated the two germline ends. This CDR3 comprises 16 residues. Germline lookup yields CDR1 DFQATT and CDR2 SNEGSKA (reference sequence). One entry per CDR3 protein, called by TCRdb with MiXCR from the 5' RACE reads. The sample contains some 600,000 distinct CDR3 sequences, roughly 17% of which appear only once. The sequence was collected from an adult woman who had mild COVID-19 (a few samples of this study predate the infection). Cell type and time point are not known. This sequence joins TRBV20-1 and TRBJ2-1; possible D gene TRBD1, 6 bases. The sequenced sample consisted of PBMCs or a T cell subset sorted from them (not recorded which). The CDR3 nucleotides read TGCAGTGCTAGGGTGGTTCAGGGGTTGAGCAACAATGAGCAGTTCTTC. Translation: CSARVVQGLSNNEQFF.